This T cell receptor beta chain came from a study of neoadjuvant nivolumab and ipilimumab in lung cancer (dated by TCRdb to 2018 to 2020). Background on the whole study: Nivolumab was administered intravenously at 3 mg/kg on days 1, 15 and 29, and in the combination arm ipilimumab 1 mg/kg was added on day 1 only. The primary trial endpoint was the major pathologic response (MPR) rate in the intention-to-treat population in each study arm. The trial treated about 45 patients with operable NSCLC: about 23 were randomized to nivolumab monotherapy and some 21 to nivolumab plus ipilimumab. TCR repertoires in pretherapy (baseline) peripheral blood were compared with TCR repertoires in tumors resected at surgery after neoadjuvant immune checkpoint blockade. Matched pretherapy and resected tumor pairs were analyzed for seven patients: four treated with nivolumab and three with nivolumab plus ipilimumab. General conclusions and limits of the study: A small number of samples was subjected to TCR sequencing. No significant correlation was found between TCR clonality and pathologic tumor regression, and only a single major-pathologic-response sample was available for the analysis of TCR clonality versus pathologic tumor regression. Compared with tumor-adjacent uninvolved lung, resected tumors had greater TCR richness and clonality, and increases showed up in more of the dual-therapy-treated tumors. Richness in tumors resected after neoadjuvant therapy showed a positive correlation with pretherapy blood TCR richness (Spearman R ≈ 0.8). Tumor T-cell richness and clonality rose from pretherapy to surgery in three of three dual-therapy tumors but in only two of four nivolumab-treated tumors.

As encoded in the germline V gene (reference sequence), CDR1 is SGHAT while CDR2 is FQDESV. V is clipped by 5 bases and J by 4 bases, and the sequence between their germline boundaries is 13 bases long. The CDR3 goes from the cysteine to the phenylalanine over 14 residues. Left in the record is the CDR3 DNA by itself, 42 bases read in frame from the first base. This specimen's time point label, per the study, means: at surgical resection after neoadjuvant nivolumab +/- ipilimumab. Samples came from the phase 2 randomized NEOSTAR trial, which tested neoadjuvant nivolumab or nivolumab plus ipilimumab followed by surgery in operable NSCLC. Library generation was performed with the immunoSEQ multiplex PCR assay. Turning to the authors' computational methods: Richness and clonality were used to summarize the repertoires, and clones that significantly expanded or contracted between pre- and post-therapy samples were identified. TCRdb mirrors the immuneACCESS table, restricted to in-frame sequences. Some clones are absent from its copies; in checked studies, under half trace to an unresolved V gene, and the reason for the others is unknown. V, J and clone size were drawn from that table, and D and trimming were deduced from the DNA. The sample profile shows 10,000 to 15,000 clones; around 65% of them were found once. The ten top clones hold approximately 25% of the sample.

Comments on this clone: What this receptor recognizes is not known. No clone much larger than this one lies a single base away; base qualities are absent.

The material sequenced was peripheral blood, taken after neoadjuvant nivolumab, alone or with ipilimumab, at or shortly before surgery. The receptor's source is an adult with non-small cell lung cancer. The chain is encoded by TRBV11-1 joined to TRBJ2-3, with the D gene too uncertain to name. The CDR3 amino acid sequence is: CASSPLGQADTQYF. The DNA sequence is as follows: TGTGCCAGCAGCCCGCTTGGCCAGGCAGATACGCAGTATTTT.